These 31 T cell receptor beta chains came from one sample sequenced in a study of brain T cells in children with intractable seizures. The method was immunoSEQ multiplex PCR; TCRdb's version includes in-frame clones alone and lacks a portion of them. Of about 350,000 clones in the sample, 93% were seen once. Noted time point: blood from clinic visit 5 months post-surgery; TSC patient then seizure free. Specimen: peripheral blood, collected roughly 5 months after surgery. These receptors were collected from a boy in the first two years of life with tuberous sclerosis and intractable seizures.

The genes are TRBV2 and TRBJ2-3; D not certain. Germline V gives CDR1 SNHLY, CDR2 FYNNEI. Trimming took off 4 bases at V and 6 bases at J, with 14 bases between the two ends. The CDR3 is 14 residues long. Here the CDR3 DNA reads TGTGCCAGCAGTGCCAGACCAATGGGGGATACGCAGTATTTT. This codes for CASSARPMGDTQYF.

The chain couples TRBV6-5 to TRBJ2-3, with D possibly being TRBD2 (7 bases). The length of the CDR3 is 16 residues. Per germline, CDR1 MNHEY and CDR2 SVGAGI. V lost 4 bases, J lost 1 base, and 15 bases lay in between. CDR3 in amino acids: CASSSGGAGGTDTQYF. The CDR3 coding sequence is TGTGCCAGCAGTTCTGGGGGGGCCGGGGGCACAGATACGCAGTATTTT.

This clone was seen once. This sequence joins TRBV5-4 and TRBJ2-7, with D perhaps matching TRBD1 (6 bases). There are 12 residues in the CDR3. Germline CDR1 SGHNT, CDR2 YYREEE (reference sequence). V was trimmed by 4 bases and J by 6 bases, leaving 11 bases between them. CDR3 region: CASSPGTTEQYF. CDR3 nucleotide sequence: TGTGCCAGCAGCCCCGGGACAACCGAGCAGTACTTC.

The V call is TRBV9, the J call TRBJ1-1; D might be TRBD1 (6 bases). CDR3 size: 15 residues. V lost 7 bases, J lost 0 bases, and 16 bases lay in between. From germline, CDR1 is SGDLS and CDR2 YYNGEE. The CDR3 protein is CASGSGGALNTEAFF. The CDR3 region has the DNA TGTGCCAGCGGTTCCGGGGGGGCCTTGAACACTGAAGCTTTCTTT. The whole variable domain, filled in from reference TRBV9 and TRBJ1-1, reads DSGVTQTPKHLITATGQRVTLRCSPRSGDLSVYWYQQSLDQGLQFLIQYYNGEERAKGNILERFSAQQFPDLHSELNLSSLELGDSALYFCASGSGGALNTEAFFGQGTRLTVV.

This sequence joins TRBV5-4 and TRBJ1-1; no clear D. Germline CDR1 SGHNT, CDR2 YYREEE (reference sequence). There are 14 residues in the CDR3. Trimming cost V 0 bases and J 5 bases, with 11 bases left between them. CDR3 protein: CASSLDGLGTEAFF. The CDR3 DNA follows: TGTGCCAGCAGCTTGGACGGCCTGGGAACTGAAGCTTTCTTT.

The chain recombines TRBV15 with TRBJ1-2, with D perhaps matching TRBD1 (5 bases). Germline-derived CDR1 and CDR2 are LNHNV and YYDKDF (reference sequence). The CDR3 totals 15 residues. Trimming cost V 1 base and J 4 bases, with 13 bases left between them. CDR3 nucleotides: TGTGCCACCAGCAGAGCTAGGACAACCGTCTATGGCTACACCTTC. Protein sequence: CATSRARTTVYGYTF.

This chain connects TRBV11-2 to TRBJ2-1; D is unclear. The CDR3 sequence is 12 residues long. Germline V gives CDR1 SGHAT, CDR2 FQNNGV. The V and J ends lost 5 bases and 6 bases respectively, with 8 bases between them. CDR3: CASSLRVNEQFF. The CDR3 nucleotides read TGTGCCAGCAGCCTGAGAGTCAATGAGCAGTTCTTC.

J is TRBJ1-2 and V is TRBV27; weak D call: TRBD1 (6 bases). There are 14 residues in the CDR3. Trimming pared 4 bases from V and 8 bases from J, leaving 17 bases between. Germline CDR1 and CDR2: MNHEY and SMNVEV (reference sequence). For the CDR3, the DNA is TGTGCCAGCAGTTCCCAGTACAGGGCAGGGGGCTACACCTTC. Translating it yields CASSSQYRAGGYTF.

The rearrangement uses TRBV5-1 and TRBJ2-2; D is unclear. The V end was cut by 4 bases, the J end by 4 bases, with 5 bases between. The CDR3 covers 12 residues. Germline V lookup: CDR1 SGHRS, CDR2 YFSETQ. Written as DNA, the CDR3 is TGCGCCAGCAGCCCAACCACCGGGGAGCTGTTTTTT. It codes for CASSPTTGELFF.

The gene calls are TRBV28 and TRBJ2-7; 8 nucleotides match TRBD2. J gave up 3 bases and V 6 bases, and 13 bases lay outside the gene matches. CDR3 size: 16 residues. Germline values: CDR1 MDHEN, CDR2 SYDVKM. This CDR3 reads CASRETGGANLYEQYF. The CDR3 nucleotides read TGTGCCAGCAGGGAAACGGGGGGGGCGAACCTCTACGAGCAGTACTTC.

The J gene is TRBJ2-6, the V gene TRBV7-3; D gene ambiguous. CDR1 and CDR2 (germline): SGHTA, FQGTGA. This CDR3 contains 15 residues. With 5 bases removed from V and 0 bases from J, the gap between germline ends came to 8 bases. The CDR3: CASSLRRSGANVLTF. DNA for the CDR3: TGTGCCAGCAGCCTCCGACGCTCTGGGGCCAACGTCCTGACTTTC.

The CDR3: CASSLVGMNTGELFF. In nucleotides, the CDR3 is TGTGCCAGCAGCTTGGTCGGAATGAACACCGGGGAGCTGTTTTTT. The V gene is TRBV5-6, the J gene TRBJ2-2, with unresolved D. V was clipped by 0 bases and J by 1 base, with 7 bases between them. Per the germline V gene, CDR1 is SGHDT and CDR2 is YYEEEE. This CDR3 has 15 residues.

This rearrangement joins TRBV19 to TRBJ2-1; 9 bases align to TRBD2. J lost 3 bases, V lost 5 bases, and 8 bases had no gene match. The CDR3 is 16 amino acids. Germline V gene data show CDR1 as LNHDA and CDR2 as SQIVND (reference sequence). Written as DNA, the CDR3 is TGTGCCAGTAGTTTAGTAGCGGGAGTAATCTACAATGAGCAGTTCTTC. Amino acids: CASSLVAGVIYNEQFF.

In nucleotides, the CDR3 is TGTGCCAGTAGTATAGTTCCCGGGAATTACGAGCAGTACTTC. The encoded protein is CASSIVPGNYEQYF. The chain recombines TRBV19 with TRBJ2-7; D possibly corresponds to TRBD2 (5 bases). The germline V and J ends were trimmed by 1 base and 4 bases, with 11 bases remaining between them. The CDR3 covers 14 residues. The V gene's germline CDR1 is LNHDA and CDR2 SQIVND (reference sequence).

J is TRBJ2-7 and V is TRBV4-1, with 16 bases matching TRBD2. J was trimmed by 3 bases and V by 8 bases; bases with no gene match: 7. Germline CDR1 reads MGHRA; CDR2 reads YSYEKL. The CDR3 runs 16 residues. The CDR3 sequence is CASAGTSGRAGYEQYF. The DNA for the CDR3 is TGCGCCAGCGCCGGGACTAGCGGGAGGGCTGGCTACGAGCAGTACTTC.

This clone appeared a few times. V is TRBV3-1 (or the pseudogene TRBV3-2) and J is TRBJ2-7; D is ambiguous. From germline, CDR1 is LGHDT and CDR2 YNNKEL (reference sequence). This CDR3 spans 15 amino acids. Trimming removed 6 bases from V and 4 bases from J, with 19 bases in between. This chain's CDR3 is CASSLKRDSEYEQYF. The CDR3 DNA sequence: TGTGCCAGCAGTCTAAAAAGAGACTCAGAGTACGAGCAGTACTTC.

CDR3 in amino acids: CASSSTGGDYGYTF. Here the CDR3 DNA reads TGCGCCAGCAGCTCGACAGGGGGGGACTATGGCTACACCTTC. The rearrangement links TRBV5-1 to TRBJ1-2; 9 bases line up with TRBD1. There are 14 residues in the CDR3. Germline lookup yields CDR1 SGHRS and CDR2 YFSETQ. V shed 3 bases, J shed 3 bases, and the junction held 3 bases outside the gene matches.

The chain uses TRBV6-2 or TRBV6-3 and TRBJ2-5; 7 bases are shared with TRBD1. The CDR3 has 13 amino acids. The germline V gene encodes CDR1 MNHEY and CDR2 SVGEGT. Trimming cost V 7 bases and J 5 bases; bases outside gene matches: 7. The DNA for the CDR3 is TGTGCCAGCAACCCACAGGGGTACGAGACCCAGTACTTC. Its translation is CASNPQGYETQYF.

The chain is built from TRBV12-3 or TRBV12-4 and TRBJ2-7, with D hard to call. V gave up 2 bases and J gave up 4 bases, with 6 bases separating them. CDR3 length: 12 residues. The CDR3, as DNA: TGTGCCAGCAGTTTATGGATATACGAGCAGTACTTC. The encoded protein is CASSLWIYEQYF.

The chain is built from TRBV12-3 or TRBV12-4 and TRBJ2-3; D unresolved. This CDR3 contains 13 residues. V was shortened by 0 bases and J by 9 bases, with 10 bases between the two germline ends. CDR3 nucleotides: TGTGCCAGCAGTTTAGCAACCCGTTCCACGCAGTATTTT. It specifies CASSLATRSTQYF.

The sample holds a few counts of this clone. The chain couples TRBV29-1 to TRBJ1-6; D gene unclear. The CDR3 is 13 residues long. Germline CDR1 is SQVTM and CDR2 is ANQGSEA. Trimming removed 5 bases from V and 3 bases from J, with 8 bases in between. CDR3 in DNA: TGCAGCGTTATGAGTAGCTATAATTCACCCCTCCACTTT. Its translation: CSVMSSYNSPLHF. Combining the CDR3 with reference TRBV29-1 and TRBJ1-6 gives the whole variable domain SAVISQKPSRDICQRGTSLTIQCQVDSQVTMMFWYRQQPGQSLTLIATANQGSEATYESGFVIDKFPISRPNLTFSTLTVSNMSPEDSSIYLCSVMSSYNSPLHFGNGTRLTVT.

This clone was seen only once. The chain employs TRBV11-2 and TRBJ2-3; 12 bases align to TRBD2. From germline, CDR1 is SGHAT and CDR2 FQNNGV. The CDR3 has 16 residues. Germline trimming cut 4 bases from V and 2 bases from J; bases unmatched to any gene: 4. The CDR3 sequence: CASSSRTSGATDTQYF. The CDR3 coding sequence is TGTGCCAGCAGCTCGAGGACTAGCGGGGCCACAGATACGCAGTATTTT.

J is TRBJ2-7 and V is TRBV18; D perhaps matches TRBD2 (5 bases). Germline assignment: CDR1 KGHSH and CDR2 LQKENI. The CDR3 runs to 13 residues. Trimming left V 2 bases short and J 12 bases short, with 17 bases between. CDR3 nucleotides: TGTGCCAGCTCACCAGGATCGGGGAATCCGGGGTACTTC. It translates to CASSPGSGNPGYF.

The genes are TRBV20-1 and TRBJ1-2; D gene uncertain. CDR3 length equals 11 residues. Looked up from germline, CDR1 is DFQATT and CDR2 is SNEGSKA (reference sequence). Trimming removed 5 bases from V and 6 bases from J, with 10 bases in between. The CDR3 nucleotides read TGCAGTGCTCCTCTATGGGATGGCTACACCTTC. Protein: CSAPLWDGYTF.

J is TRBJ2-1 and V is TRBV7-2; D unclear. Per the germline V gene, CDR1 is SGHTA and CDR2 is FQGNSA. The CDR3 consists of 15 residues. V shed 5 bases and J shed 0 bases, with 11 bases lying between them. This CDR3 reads CASSPASSSYNEQFF. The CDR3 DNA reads TGTGCCAGCAGCCCGGCCTCGAGCTCCTACAATGAGCAGTTCTTC.

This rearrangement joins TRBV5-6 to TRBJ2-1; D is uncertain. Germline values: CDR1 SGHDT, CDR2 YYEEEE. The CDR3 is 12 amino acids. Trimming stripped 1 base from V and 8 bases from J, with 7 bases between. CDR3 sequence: CASSLTWDEQFF. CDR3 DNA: TGTGCCAGCAGCTTGACTTGGGATGAGCAGTTCTTC.

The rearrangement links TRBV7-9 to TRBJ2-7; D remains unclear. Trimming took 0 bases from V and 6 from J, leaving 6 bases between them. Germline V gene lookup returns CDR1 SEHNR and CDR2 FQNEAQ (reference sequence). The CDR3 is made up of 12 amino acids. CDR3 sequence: CASSLAASEQYF. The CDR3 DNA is TGTGCCAGCAGCTTAGCTGCCAGCGAGCAGTACTTC.

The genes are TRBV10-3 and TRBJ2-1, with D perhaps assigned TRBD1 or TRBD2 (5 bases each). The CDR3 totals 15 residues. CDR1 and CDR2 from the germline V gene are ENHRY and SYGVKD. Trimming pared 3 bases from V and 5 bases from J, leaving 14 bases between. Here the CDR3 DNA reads TGTGCCATCAGTGATGCTCGGGACCGCAACAATGAGCAGTTCTTC. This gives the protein CAISDARDRNNEQFF.

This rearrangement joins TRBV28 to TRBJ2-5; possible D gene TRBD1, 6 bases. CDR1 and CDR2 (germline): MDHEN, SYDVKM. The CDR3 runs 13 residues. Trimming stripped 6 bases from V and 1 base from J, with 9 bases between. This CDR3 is CASSPGVQETQYF. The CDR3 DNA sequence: TGTGCCAGCAGCCCAGGGGTCCAAGAGACCCAGTACTTC.

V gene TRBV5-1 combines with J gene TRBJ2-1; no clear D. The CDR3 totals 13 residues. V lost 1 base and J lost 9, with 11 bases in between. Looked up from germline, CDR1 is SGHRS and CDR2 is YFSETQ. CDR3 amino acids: CASSLPGFTEQFF. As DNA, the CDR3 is TGCGCCAGCAGCTTGCCCGGTTTCACTGAGCAGTTCTTC.

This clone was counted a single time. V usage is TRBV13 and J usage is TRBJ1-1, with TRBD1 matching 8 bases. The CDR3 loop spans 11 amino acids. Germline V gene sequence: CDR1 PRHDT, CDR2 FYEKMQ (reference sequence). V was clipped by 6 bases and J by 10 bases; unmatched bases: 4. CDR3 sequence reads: CASRQGAGAFF. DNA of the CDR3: TGTGCCAGCAGGCAGGGGGCAGGAGCTTTCTTT.